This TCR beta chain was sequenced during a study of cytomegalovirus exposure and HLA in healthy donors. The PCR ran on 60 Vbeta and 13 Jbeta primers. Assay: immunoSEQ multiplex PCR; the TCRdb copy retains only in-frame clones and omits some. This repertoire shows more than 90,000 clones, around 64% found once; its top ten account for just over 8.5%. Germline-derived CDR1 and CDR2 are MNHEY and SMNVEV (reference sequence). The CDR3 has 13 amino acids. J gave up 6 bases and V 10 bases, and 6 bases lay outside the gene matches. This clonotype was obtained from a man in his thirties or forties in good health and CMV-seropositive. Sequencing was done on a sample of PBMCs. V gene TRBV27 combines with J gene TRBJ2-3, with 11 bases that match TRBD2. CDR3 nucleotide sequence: TGTGCCACCCAGACTAGCGGGATTGATACGCAGTATTTT. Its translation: CATQTSGIDTQYF.